These T cell receptor beta chains were read from a single sample in a study of cytomegalovirus exposure and HLA in healthy donors. TCRdb's table, derived via immunoSEQ multiplex PCR, lists solely in-frame clones and lacks some. The sample includes more than 150,000 clones, approximately 86% of them seen just once. The sample comprised PBMCs. The receptor set was obtained from a woman aged 50 to 60 in good health and CMV-seropositive. Each CDR3 is given with its conserved first and last residue. D genes are given only for firm matches. Where a row states a size, it is once, few, many or the class of an expanded clone; other rows omit it.

clone_size	v_call	j_call	d_call	cdr3_nt	cdr3_aa
.	TRBV5-4	TRBJ2-1	TRBD1	TGTGCCAGCAGCTGGACAGGGGGGAATGAGCAGTTCTTC	CASSWTGGNEQFF
few	TRBV29-1	TRBJ2-1	TRBD1	TGCAGCGTCAGACAGGGGGCCCGATACAATGAGCAGTTCTTC	CSVRQGARYNEQFF
.	TRBV11-3	TRBJ2-1	TRBD2	TGTGCCAGCAGCTTAAGTCGCGGGGGTGAGCAGTTCTTC	CASSLSRGGEQFF
few	TRBV6-6	TRBJ1-5	.	TGTGCCACCAAAAACGGAGGTAGCAATCAGCCCCAGCATTTT	CATKNGGSNQPQHF
few	TRBV28	TRBJ1-2	.	TGTGCCAGCAGCTATCAGGCGATTTATGGCTACACCTTC	CASSYQAIYGYTF
.	TRBV2	TRBJ1-5	.	TGTGCCAGCAGCCCAATGGGGGGACGGTATCAGCCCCAGCATTTT	CASSPMGGRYQPQHF
large	TRBV7-8	TRBJ2-3	TRBD2	TGTGCCAGCAGCTTAGGGCTGGCGGGGGGGCCGATCAATACGCAGTATTTT	CASSLGLAGGPINTQYF
.	TRBV11-2	TRBJ2-1	TRBD1	TGTGCCAGCAGCTCTTATAGGGACAGGGGTTGGAATGAGCAGTTCTTC	CASSSYRDRGWNEQFF
.	TRBV6-5	TRBJ2-3	TRBD2	TGTGCCAGCACCTACGGACTAGCGGGGGCAGATACGCAGTATTTT	CASTYGLAGADTQYF
.	TRBV18	TRBJ2-2	.	TGTGCCAGCTCACCAGGCAGGGGCCCTCCCGGGGAGCTGTTTTTT	CASSPGRGPPGELFF
.	TRBV5-6	TRBJ2-7	TRBD1	TGTGCCAGCAGTTCTCCAGGGACAGGGAGCTCCTACGAGCAGTACTTC	CASSSPGTGSSYEQYF
.	TRBV27	TRBJ1-2	TRBD1	TGTGCCAGCAGGCCAGGGACAGGGGGCTATGGCTACACCTTC	CASRPGTGGYGYTF
.	TRBV10-2	TRBJ1-2	TRBD1	TGCGCCAGCAGTGAGTCGACAGGGCCGAACTATGGCTACACCTTC	CASSESTGPNYGYTF
.	TRBV5-6	TRBJ1-2	.	TGTGCCAGCAGCTTGGGGCTTTTTTACACCTTC	CASSLGLFYTF
.	TRBV18	TRBJ2-5	.	TGTGCCAGCTCAGGCACTAAAGAGACCCAGTACTTC	CASSGTKETQYF
.	TRBV6-1	TRBJ2-7	.	TGTGCCAGCAGTGTCCGGGGCTACGAGCAGTACTTC	CASSVRGYEQYF
few	TRBV5-6	TRBJ1-6	.	TGTGCCAGCAGCCATCGACGGGCACCCCTCCACTTT	CASSHRRAPLHF
few	TRBV6-1	TRBJ1-1	TRBD1	TGTGCCAGCAGGCATCCGGGACAGACCTCTGAAGCTTTCTTT	CASRHPGQTSEAFF
once	TRBV7-8	TRBJ2-2	TRBD2	TGTGCCAGCAGCCCCCGACTAGCGGGGGGGCGAACCGGGGAGCTGTTTTTT	CASSPRLAGGRTGELFF
.	TRBV29-1	TRBJ1-2	.	TGCAGCGTTGATCTTGCGGAAGATAACTATGGCTACACCTTC	CSVDLAEDNYGYTF
.	TRBV7-9	TRBJ1-4	.	TGTGCCAGCAGTCCCGGGACAAAGGATGAAAAACTGTTTTTT	CASSPGTKDEKLFF
.	TRBV6-5	TRBJ1-6	TRBD1	TGTGCCAGCAGCCTGGGACAGATCAATTCACCCCTCCACTTT	CASSLGQINSPLHF
.	TRBV15	TRBJ1-6	.	TGTGCCACCAGCAGAGATGTCAGGTCCAGCGGTTCACCCCTCCACTTT	CATSRDVRSSGSPLHF
.	TRBV27	TRBJ2-1	TRBD2	TGTGCCAGCAGTCGATCTCCGGGACTAGCGGGGGGGCGGTTTTACAATGAGCAGTTCTTC	CASSRSPGLAGGRFYNEQFF
once	TRBV2	TRBJ2-7	.	TGTGCCAGCAGTGCCAACTACGAGCAGTACTTC	CASSANYEQYF
.	TRBV6-1	TRBJ2-5	.	TGTGCCAGCACGGAAGAGACCCAGTACTTC	CASTEETQYF
.	TRBV7-2	TRBJ2-7	.	TGTGCCAGCAGCTCCCGAACCGTCCTGTACGAGCAGTACTTC	CASSSRTVLYEQYF
.	TRBV27	TRBJ2-3	TRBD1	TGTGCCAGCAGCCCAAACCACAGGGGTTCTAGCACAGATACGCAGTATTTT	CASSPNHRGSSTDTQYF
.	TRBV12-5	TRBJ2-2	TRBD1	TGTGCTAGTGGTACCCCGGGACAGGGGCACGGGGAGCTGTTTTTT	CASGTPGQGHGELFF
.	TRBV4-2	TRBJ2-5	.	TGTGCCAGCAGCCAAGAACAGGGTTGGAGAGAGACCCAGTACTTC	CASSQEQGWRETQYF
.	TRBV18	TRBJ1-4	TRBD1	TGTGCCAGCTCCCCAACAGGGGCGTCTAATGAAAAACTGTTTTTT	CASSPTGASNEKLFF
.	TRBV6-4	TRBJ2-2	TRBD2	TGTGCCAGCAGTGCCCTAGCGGCCGGGGAGCTGTTTTTT	CASSALAAGELFF
.	TRBV2	TRBJ2-7	.	TGTGCCAGCGATGTAGCCAACGAGCAGTACTTC	CASDVANEQYF
.	TRBV7-2	TRBJ1-4	.	TGTGCCAGCAGCCCAGGGGCTTGGCCAACTAATGAAAAACTGTTTTTT	CASSPGAWPTNEKLFF
once	TRBV9	TRBJ1-5	.	TGTGCCAGCAGCGGACAGGTGGGGAAAATTGTTGGTCAGCCCCAGCATTTT	CASSGQVGKIVGQPQHF
.	TRBV5-1	TRBJ2-1	.	TGCGCCAGCAGCTTGGCTGCAGCGGAGCAGTTCTTC	CASSLAAAEQFF
.	TRBV29-1	TRBJ2-2	.	TGCAGCGTTGAAGTCGACTCCGCGGGAGGGGAGCTGTTTTTT	CSVEVDSAGGELFF
few	TRBV19	TRBJ2-3	.	TGTGCCAGTAGTACGACAGGCACAGATACGCAGTATTTT	CASSTTGTDTQYF
few	TRBV5-6	TRBJ2-7	.	TGTGCCAGCAGCTTGGGAACTAGCTCCTACGAGCAGTACTTC	CASSLGTSSYEQYF
.	TRBV5-1	TRBJ2-2	TRBD2	TGCGCCAGCAGCTTGCCCGGCGGGGGGGAGACCGGGGAGCTGTTTTTT	CASSLPGGGETGELFF
.	TRBV7-2	TRBJ1-4	TRBD1	TGTGCCAGCAGCTCACCCAGGGGGAAACTGTTTTTT	CASSSPRGKLFF
.	TRBV11-2	TRBJ2-7	.	TGTGCCAGCAGCACCCGGCAGGTCGAGCAGTACTTC	CASSTRQVEQYF